This passage covers 9 T cell receptor beta chains from one sample sequenced in a study of control samples from healthy donors and cancer patients. Sequenced by immunoSEQ multiplex PCR; TCRdb stores in-frame clones only, minus some. This sample has tens of thousands of clones, with about 89% found just once. Sequencing used blood. Source of these receptors: a man aged 45 to 65 in good health.

The chain has TRBV7-6 and TRBJ1-5; perhaps TRBD1 as D (6 bases). The CDR3 is 13 residues long. Germline assignment: CDR1 SGHVS and CDR2 FNYEAQ. Trimming took 5 bases from V and 4 from J, leaving 9 bases between them. As DNA, the CDR3 is TGTGCCAGCAGCCAGGACAGAAATCAGCCCCAGCATTTT. It encodes CASSQDRNQPQHF.

V is TRBV24-1 and J is TRBJ1-5, with TRBD1 matching over 11 bases. The length of the CDR3 is 15 residues. Trimming cost V 5 bases and J 5 bases; bases outside gene matches: 4. Germline V CDR1 and CDR2: KGHDR, SFDVKD. The CDR3 loop is CATSARTGGDQPQHF. CDR3 DNA: TGTGCCACCAGTGCCCGGACAGGGGGCGATCAGCCCCAGCATTTT.

The rearrangement uses TRBV2 and TRBJ2-3; D is unresolved. In germline, CDR1 is SNHLY, CDR2 FYNNEI. This CDR3 has 14 residues. Between the trimmed V and J ends, which lost 4 bases and 6 bases, there was a span of 14 bases. The CDR3 loop is CASSGLDEADTQYF. The DNA of the CDR3 is TGTGCCAGCAGTGGACTGGACGAGGCGGATACGCAGTATTTT.

V usage is TRBV2 and J usage is TRBJ1-1, with a weak D call TRBD1 (5 bases). Germline V gives CDR1 SNHLY, CDR2 FYNNEI. V was shortened by 4 bases and J by 2 bases, with 14 bases between the two germline ends. The CDR3 covers 15 residues. This CDR3 is CASSVGRAGNTEAFF. CDR3 nucleotides: TGTGCCAGCAGTGTGGGCAGGGCGGGTAACACTGAAGCTTTCTTT.

V usage is TRBV11-2 and J usage is TRBJ2-5, with 7 bases identical to TRBD1. V was pared by 5 bases and J by 4 bases, with 7 bases of the junction left unmatched. The CDR3 extends over 14 amino acids. Germline CDR1 and CDR2: SGHAT and FQNNGV. Written as DNA, the CDR3 is TGTGCCAGCAGCGAAGGGACAGTTGGAGAGACCCAGTACTTC. The encoded protein is CASSEGTVGETQYF.

The genes are TRBV6-2 or TRBV6-3 and TRBJ1-5; TRBD1 aligns across 7 bases. The CDR3 runs 16 residues. V lost 4 bases and J lost 2; bases outside the gene matches: 8. From germline, CDR1 is MNHEY and CDR2 SVGEGT. The chain's CDR3 is CASSFTGESGNQPQHF. In nucleotides, the CDR3 is TGTGCCAGCAGTTTCACAGGGGAGTCGGGCAATCAGCCCCAGCATTTT.

This chain joins TRBV27 and TRBJ1-1; 9 nucleotides align to TRBD1. The CDR3 length is 17 residues. CDR1 is MNHEY and CDR2 is SMNVEV in the germline V gene (reference sequence). With 4 bases clipped from V and 0 bases from J, the junction kept 9 bases outside the gene matches. The CDR3, as DNA: TGTGCCAGCAGTTCAAAAACAGGGGGCGAGATGAACACTGAAGCTTTCTTT. Protein product: CASSSKTGGEMNTEAFF.

The V and J genes are TRBV12-3 or TRBV12-4 and TRBJ2-1; 7 nucleotides match TRBD1. Trimming took 3 bases from V and 9 from J; bases not matched to a gene: 5. This CDR3 is built from 13 residues. CDR3 nucleotide sequence: TGTGCCAGCAGTTTCGGGACAGTGGGTGAGCAGTTCTTC. It translates to CASSFGTVGEQFF.

The gene calls are TRBV16 and TRBJ1-2, with 8 bases lining up with TRBD1. The CDR3 is made up of 13 amino acids. With 7 bases clipped from V and 7 bases from J, the junction kept 8 bases outside the gene matches. Germline V gene lookup returns CDR1 KGHSY and CDR2 FQNENV. The CDR3 nucleotides read TGTGCCAGCACCCGGGACAGGTCGGCTGGCTACACCTTC. Translated, it gives CASTRDRSAGYTF. The full variable domain, rest sourced from reference TRBV16 and TRBJ1-2, is GEEVAQTPKHLVRGEGQKAKLYCAPIKGHSYVFWYQQVLKNEFKFLISFQNENVFDETGMPKERFSAKCLPNSPCSLEIQATKLEDSAVYFCASTRDRSAGYTFGSGTRLTVV.